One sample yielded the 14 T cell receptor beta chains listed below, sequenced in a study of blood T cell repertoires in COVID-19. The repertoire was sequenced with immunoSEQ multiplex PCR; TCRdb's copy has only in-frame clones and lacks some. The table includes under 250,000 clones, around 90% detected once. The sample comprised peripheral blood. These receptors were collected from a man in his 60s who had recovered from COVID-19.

As DNA, the CDR3 is TGTGCCACCAGTGATGCGACCGGGACAGGTATTTACAATGAGCAGTTCTTC. This codes for CATSDATGTGIYNEQFF. This chain uses TRBV24-1 with TRBJ2-1; TRBD1 matches at 8 bases. The V gene's germline CDR1 is KGHDR and CDR2 SFDVKD. V trimming: 3 bases; J trimming: 4 bases; junction bases outside the gene matches: 10. The CDR3 length is 17 residues.

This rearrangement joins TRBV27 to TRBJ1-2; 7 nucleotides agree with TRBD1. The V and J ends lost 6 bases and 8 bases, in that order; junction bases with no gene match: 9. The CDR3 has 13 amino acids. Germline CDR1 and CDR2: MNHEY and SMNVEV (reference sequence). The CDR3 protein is CASSLQTGTGYTF. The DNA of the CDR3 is TGTGCCAGCAGCCTTCAGACAGGGACCGGCTACACCTTC.

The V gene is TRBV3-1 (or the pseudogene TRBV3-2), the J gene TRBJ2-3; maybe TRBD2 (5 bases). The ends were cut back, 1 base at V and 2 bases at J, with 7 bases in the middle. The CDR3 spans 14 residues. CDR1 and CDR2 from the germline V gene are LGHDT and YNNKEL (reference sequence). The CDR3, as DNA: TGTGCCAGCAGCCAAGGAGGGATCACAGATACGCAGTATTTT. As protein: CASSQGGITDTQYF.

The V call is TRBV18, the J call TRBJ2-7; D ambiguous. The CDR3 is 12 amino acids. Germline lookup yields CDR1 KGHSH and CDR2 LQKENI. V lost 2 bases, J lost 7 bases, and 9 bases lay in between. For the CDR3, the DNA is TGTGCCAGCTCACCATACCCCGGGGAGCAGTACTTC. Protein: CASSPYPGEQYF.

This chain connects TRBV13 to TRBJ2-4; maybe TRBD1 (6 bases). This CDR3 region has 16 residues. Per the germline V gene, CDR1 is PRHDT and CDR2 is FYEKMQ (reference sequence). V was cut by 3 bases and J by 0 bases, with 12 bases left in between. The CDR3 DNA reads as TGTGCCAGCAGCTTCAGGGGATCTCTAGCCAAAAACATTCAGTACTTC. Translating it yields CASSFRGSLAKNIQYF.

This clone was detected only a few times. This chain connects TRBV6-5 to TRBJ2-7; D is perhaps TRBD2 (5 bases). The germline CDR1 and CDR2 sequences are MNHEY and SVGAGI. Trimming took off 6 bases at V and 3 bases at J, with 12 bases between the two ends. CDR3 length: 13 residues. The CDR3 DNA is TGTGCCAGCAGGGACTCCGGGCGCTACGAGCAGTACTTC. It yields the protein CASRDSGRYEQYF.

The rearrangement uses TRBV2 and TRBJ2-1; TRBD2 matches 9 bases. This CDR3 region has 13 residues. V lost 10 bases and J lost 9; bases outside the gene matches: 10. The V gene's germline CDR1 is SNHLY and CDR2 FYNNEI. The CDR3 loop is CATRGSGSSEQFF. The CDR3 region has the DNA TGTGCCACCAGGGGTAGCGGGAGCAGTGAGCAGTTCTTC. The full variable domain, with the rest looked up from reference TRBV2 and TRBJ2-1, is EPEVTQTPSHQVTQMGQEVILRCVPISNHLYFYWYRQILGQKVEFLVSFYNNEISEKSEIFDDQFSVERPDGSNFTLKIRSTKLEDSAMYFCATRGSGSSEQFFGPGTRLTVL.

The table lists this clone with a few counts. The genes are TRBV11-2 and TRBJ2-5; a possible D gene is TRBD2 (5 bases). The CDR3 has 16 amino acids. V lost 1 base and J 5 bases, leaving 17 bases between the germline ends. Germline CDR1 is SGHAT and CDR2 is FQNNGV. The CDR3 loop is CASSLVLSSGSETQYF. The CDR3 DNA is TGTGCCAGCAGCTTAGTCCTCTCCTCGGGGAGTGAGACCCAGTACTTC.

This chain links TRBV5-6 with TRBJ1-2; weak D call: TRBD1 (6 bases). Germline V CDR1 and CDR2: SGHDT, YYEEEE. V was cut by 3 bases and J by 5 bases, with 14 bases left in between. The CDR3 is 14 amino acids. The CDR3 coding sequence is TGTGCCAGCAGCTGGAGGACAGAGTTTTATGGCTACACCTTC. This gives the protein CASSWRTEFYGYTF.

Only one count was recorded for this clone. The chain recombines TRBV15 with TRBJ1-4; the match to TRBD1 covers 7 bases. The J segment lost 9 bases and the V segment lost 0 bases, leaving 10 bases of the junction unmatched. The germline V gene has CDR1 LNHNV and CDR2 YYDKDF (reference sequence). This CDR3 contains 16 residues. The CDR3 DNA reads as TGTGCCACCAGCAGAGATAAGGAGGGACAGTGGAAAAAACTGTTTTTT. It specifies CATSRDKEGQWKKLFF.

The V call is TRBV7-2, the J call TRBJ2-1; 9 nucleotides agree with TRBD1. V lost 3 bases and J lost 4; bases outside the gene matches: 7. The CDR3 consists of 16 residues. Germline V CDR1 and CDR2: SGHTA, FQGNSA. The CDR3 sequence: CASSFRGGQGYNEQFF. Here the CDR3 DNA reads TGTGCCAGCAGCTTCCGAGGGGGACAGGGATACAATGAGCAGTTCTTC. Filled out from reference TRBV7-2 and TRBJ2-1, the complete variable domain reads GAGVSQSPSNKVTEKGKDVELRCDPISGHTALYWYRQSLGQGLEFLIYFQGNSAPDKSGLPSDRFSAERTGGSVSTLTIQRTQQEDSAVYLCASSFRGGQGYNEQFFGPGTRLTVL.

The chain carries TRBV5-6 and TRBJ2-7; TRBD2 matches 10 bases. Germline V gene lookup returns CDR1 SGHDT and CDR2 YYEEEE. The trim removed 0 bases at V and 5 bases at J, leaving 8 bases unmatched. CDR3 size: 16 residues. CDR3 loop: CASSLAWASGGNEQYF. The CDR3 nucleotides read TGTGCCAGCAGCTTGGCGTGGGCTAGCGGGGGAAACGAGCAGTACTTC.

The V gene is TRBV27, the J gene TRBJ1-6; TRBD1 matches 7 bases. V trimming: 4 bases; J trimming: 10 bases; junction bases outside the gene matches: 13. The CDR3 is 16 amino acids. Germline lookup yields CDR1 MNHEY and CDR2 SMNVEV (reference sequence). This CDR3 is CASSSAGQKTRSPLHF. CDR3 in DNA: TGTGCCAGCAGTTCGGCGGGACAGAAAACAAGGTCACCCCTCCACTTT.

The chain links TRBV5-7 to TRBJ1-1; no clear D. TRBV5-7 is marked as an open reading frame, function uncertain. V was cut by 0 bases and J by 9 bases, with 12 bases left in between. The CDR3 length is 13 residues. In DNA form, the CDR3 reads TGTGCCAGCAGCTTGGCAAGCCCACCTCAAGCTTTCTTT. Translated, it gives CASSLASPPQAFF.